One sample yielded the 32 T cell receptor beta chains listed below, sequenced in a study of shared clonotypes between healthy human individuals. The repertoire was sequenced with immunoSEQ multiplex PCR; TCRdb's copy has only in-frame clones and lacks some. The table shows hundreds of thousands of clones, with roughly 98% occurring only once. Naive CD8 cells were CD45RO-negative, positively selected for CCR7, excluding terminally differentiated effector memory CD45RA+ cells. The sample comprised naive CD8+ T cells sorted from blood. These receptors were obtained from a man under 40 in good health.

This clone appeared a single time. The V and J genes are TRBV29-1 and TRBJ2-1, with D perhaps TRBD1 (6 bases). Trimming removed 4 bases from V and 8 bases from J, with 12 bases in between. Germline CDR1 is SQVTM and CDR2 is ANQGSEA. The CDR3 spans 12 residues. CDR3 in amino acids: CSVVGAGDEQFF. The CDR3 nucleotides read TGCAGCGTTGTGGGGGCTGGGGATGAGCAGTTCTTC.

This chain connects TRBV10-3 to TRBJ2-3; 10 nucleotides agree with TRBD2. The V segment lost 7 bases and the J segment 6 bases; nucleotides outside the gene matches: 4. CDR1 ENHRY and CDR2 SYGVKD come from the germline V gene. The CDR3 has 13 amino acids. CDR3 sequence reads: CAITSGSPDTQYF. CDR3 sequence (DNA): TGTGCCATCACTAGCGGGAGCCCCGATACGCAGTATTTT.

J is TRBJ1-5 and V is TRBV13; no firm D call. Germline-derived CDR1 and CDR2 are PRHDT and FYEKMQ (reference sequence). The CDR3 runs 11 residues. V lost 4 bases to trimming and J lost 9 bases, with 7 bases between them. The CDR3 DNA reads as TGTGCCAGCAGCTGGTTTCGGCCCCAGCATTTT. It encodes CASSWFRPQHF.

The chain employs TRBV7-8 and TRBJ2-1; 14 positions match TRBD2. Germline V gene sequence: CDR1 SGHVS, CDR2 FQNEAQ. Germline trimming cut 5 bases from V and 10 bases from J; bases unmatched to any gene: 10. The CDR3 is 16 amino acids. CDR3 region: CASSLRGLAGEDEQFF. The DNA of the CDR3 is TGTGCCAGCAGCCTTAGGGGACTAGCGGGAGAGGACGAGCAGTTCTTC. Supplemented by reference TRBV7-8 and TRBJ2-1, the full variable domain reads GAGVSQSPRYKVAKRGQDVALRCDPISGHVSLFWYQQALGQGPEFLTYFQNEAQLDKSGLPSDRFFAERPEGSVSTLKIQRTQQEDSAVYLCASSLRGLAGEDEQFFGPGTRLTVL.

The chain uses TRBV9 and TRBJ2-3; either TRBD1 or TRBD2 may fit D (5 bases each). Trimming cost V 1 base and J 0 bases, with 9 bases left between them. The germline V gene encodes CDR1 SGDLS and CDR2 YYNGEE. The length of the CDR3 is 15 residues. The CDR3 region is CASSVQGPSTDTQYF. The DNA for the CDR3 is TGTGCCAGCAGCGTACAGGGACCTAGCACAGATACGCAGTATTTT.

This rearrangement joins TRBV6-5 to TRBJ2-4; unclear D gene. This CDR3 is 15 amino acids long. Trimming took off 6 bases at V and 5 bases at J, with 17 bases between the two ends. CDR1 is MNHEY and CDR2 is SVGAGI in the germline V gene. CDR3 in amino acids: CASSPLGLPENIQYF. The CDR3 DNA follows: TGTGCCAGCAGCCCCTTAGGGCTACCTGAAAACATTCAGTACTTC.

This rearrangement joins TRBV7-9 to TRBJ2-2; 7 nucleotides align to TRBD2. J was trimmed by 0 bases and V by 5 bases; bases with no gene match: 15. Germline CDR1 is SEHNR and CDR2 is FQNEAQ (reference sequence). The CDR3 extends over 19 amino acids. This chain's CDR3 is CASSDSRRLAQANTGELFF. In DNA, the CDR3 is TGTGCCAGCAGCGATAGTCGGAGACTAGCCCAAGCGAACACCGGGGAGCTGTTTTTT.

The CDR3 sequence is CASSPLRTGYFVETQYF. Written as DNA, the CDR3 is TGTGCCAGCAGTCCCCTTAGGACAGGGTATTTCGTTGAGACCCAGTACTTC. The genes are TRBV27 and TRBJ2-5; 8 nucleotides align to TRBD1. Trimming removed 5 bases from V and 5 bases from J; junction bases left unmatched: 16. This CDR3 contains 17 residues. From germline, CDR1 is MNHEY and CDR2 SMNVEV (reference sequence).

This chain connects TRBV7-3 to TRBJ1-1; D uncertain. CDR1 is SGHTA and CDR2 is FQGTGA in the germline V gene. The CDR3 runs 13 residues. V was shortened by 2 bases and J by 1 base, with 5 bases between the two germline ends. The CDR3 coding sequence is TGTGCCAGCAGCTTAGGATCGAACACTGAAGCTTTCTTT. Encoded protein: CASSLGSNTEAFF.

Note on this clone: A read error may account for a junction end that differs from germline. The rearrangement links TRBV19 to TRBJ1-5; no clear D gene. Germline V lookup: CDR1 LNHDA, CDR2 SQIVND (reference sequence). The CDR3 has 10 amino acids. Written as DNA, the CDR3 is TGTGCCAGACCCAATCGGCCCCAGCATTTT. Translation: CARPNRPQHF.

The chain couples TRBV29-1 to TRBJ2-1; weak D call: TRBD2 (6 bases). Trimming left V 4 bases short and J 8 bases short, with 21 bases between. The CDR3 has 15 amino acids. The germline V gene has CDR1 SQVTM and CDR2 ANQGSEA. As DNA, the CDR3 is TGCAGCGTTGCTCCTCTTGCAGGGAGGCGGGATGAGCAGTTCTTC. Amino acid sequence: CSVAPLAGRRDEQFF.

The genes are TRBV7-6 and TRBJ1-4; D gene ambiguous. From germline, CDR1 is SGHVS and CDR2 FNYEAQ. This CDR3 has 14 residues. The germline V and J ends were trimmed by 3 bases and 7 bases, with 12 bases remaining between them. The CDR3 spells CASSLTGWGEKLFF. The CDR3 DNA sequence: TGTGCCAGCAGCTTGACGGGGTGGGGTGAAAAACTGTTTTTT.

In its sample, this clone was seen once. The chain employs TRBV5-1 and TRBJ2-2; the D call may be TRBD1 or TRBD2 (5 bases each). The CDR3 loop spans 13 amino acids. Germline V gene lookup returns CDR1 SGHRS and CDR2 YFSETQ. V lost 2 bases to trimming and J lost 5 bases, with 7 bases between them. The CDR3 loop is CASSFGGTGELFF. The CDR3 region has the DNA TGCGCCAGCAGCTTTGGGGGAACCGGGGAGCTGTTTTTT.

The V call is TRBV7-2, the J call TRBJ2-1, with 10 nucleotides matching TRBD1. The CDR3 is made up of 17 amino acids. Germline values: CDR1 SGHTA, CDR2 FQGNSA. V was pared by 3 bases and J by 5 bases, with 10 bases of the junction left unmatched. The CDR3 coding sequence is TGTGCCAGCAGCTTTCCGCCGGGACAGGGGTCCGACAATGAGCAGTTCTTC. Protein product: CASSFPPGQGSDNEQFF.

The count of this clone is one. This chain links TRBV25-1 with TRBJ1-1, with D unclear. The length of the CDR3 is 11 residues. Trimming left V 8 bases short and J 0 bases short, with 4 bases between. Germline V gene sequence: CDR1 MGHDK, CDR2 SYGVNS. CDR3 coding DNA: TGTGCCAGCGCCATGAACACTGAAGCTTTCTTT. It specifies CASAMNTEAFF.

The V and J genes are TRBV27 and TRBJ2-1; possibly TRBD1 or TRBD2 for D (6 bases each). The CDR3 runs to 17 residues. The germline V gene has CDR1 MNHEY and CDR2 SMNVEV (reference sequence). V lost 5 bases to trimming and J lost 8 bases, with 25 bases between them. Here the CDR3 reads CASSPIFVEGGGDEQFF. The CDR3 DNA reads TGTGCCAGCAGTCCCATATTCGTGGAGGGGGGCGGCGATGAGCAGTTCTTC.

The rearrangement joins TRBV18 to TRBJ2-5; 13 bases align to TRBD2. The V segment lost 3 bases and the J segment 5 bases; nucleotides outside the gene matches: 9. CDR3 length: 17 amino acids. The V gene's germline CDR1 is KGHSH and CDR2 LQKENI. CDR3 nucleotide sequence: TGTGCCAGCTCACCGACTAGCGGGAGGAATATGAGGGAGACCCAGTACTTC. Amino acids: CASSPTSGRNMRETQYF.

The CDR3 DNA follows: TGTGCCAGCAGATACCGGGACTTTGCCTACGAGCAGTACTTC. Protein: CASRYRDFAYEQYF. The V call is TRBV5-8, the J call TRBJ2-7, with D possibly matching TRBD2 (6 bases). Germline CDR1 reads SGHTS; CDR2 reads YDEGEE. The V gene lost 5 bases and the J gene lost 2 bases, with 14 bases spanning the gap. This CDR3 is 14 amino acids long.

The chain has TRBV7-9 and TRBJ1-1; unclear D gene. This CDR3 has 17 residues. Germline CDR1 is SEHNR and CDR2 is FQNEAQ (reference sequence). V lost 2 bases to trimming and J lost 0 bases, with 16 bases between them. The CDR3 region has the DNA TGTGCCAGCAGCTTAACCAAACAGTATGACATGAACACTGAAGCTTTCTTT. The encoded protein is CASSLTKQYDMNTEAFF.

The J gene is TRBJ2-2, the V gene TRBV7-6; D unresolved. There are 11 residues in the CDR3. V was trimmed by 5 bases and J by 8 bases, leaving 6 bases between them. Germline V lookup: CDR1 SGHVS, CDR2 FNYEAQ. CDR3 nucleotides: TGTGCCAGCAGCCCCGGGGGGGAGCTGTTTTTT. It specifies CASSPGGELFF.

This chain uses TRBV10-2 with TRBJ2-3; unclear D gene. CDR3 size: 13 residues. V lost 6 bases, J lost 4 bases, and 11 bases lay in between. Looked up from germline, CDR1 is WSHSY and CDR2 is SAAADI. The CDR3 coding sequence is TGCGCCAGCAGCGAGCTTAGTGCAGATACGCAGTATTTT. Translation gives CASSELSADTQYF.

This clone has just a few counts. Other DNA sequences from this sample encode an identical CDR3 as well. This chain joins TRBV28 and TRBJ2-2; D remains ambiguous. This CDR3 contains 12 residues. CDR1 and CDR2 (germline): MDHEN, SYDVKM. Trimming pared 4 bases from V and 8 bases from J, leaving 8 bases between. The CDR3 here is CASSWSPGELFF. The DNA for the CDR3 is TGTGCCAGCAGTTGGTCCCCTGGGGAGCTGTTTTTT.

V gene TRBV9 combines with J gene TRBJ2-1, with 10 bases that match TRBD2. The CDR3 runs 15 residues. V gave up 4 bases and J gave up 9 bases; unmatched junction bases: 10. Germline lookup yields CDR1 SGDLS and CDR2 YYNGEE. This CDR3 reads CASSSRAGGDTEQFF. The CDR3 DNA reads as TGTGCCAGCAGCTCCCGAGCGGGAGGGGATACTGAGCAGTTCTTC.

V gene TRBV11-2 combines with J gene TRBJ2-7; D call uncertain. Per germline, CDR1 SGHAT and CDR2 FQNNGV. Trimming pared 1 base from V and 0 bases from J, leaving 13 bases between. There are 16 residues in the CDR3. The CDR3 DNA sequence: TGTGCCAGCAGCTTAGTTCCGGTCGTTATCTCCTACGAGCAGTACTTC. Residues: CASSLVPVVISYEQYF. Using reference TRBV11-2 and TRBJ2-7 for the parts outside the CDR3, the full variable domain is EAGVAQSPRYKIIEKRQSVAFWCNPISGHATLYWYQQILGQGPKLLIQFQNNGVVDDSQLPKDRFSAERLKGVDSTLKIQPAKLEDSAVYLCASSLVPVVISYEQYFGPGTRLTVT.

On this clone: Other nucleotide sequences in the sample specify the same CDR3. V gene TRBV9 combines with J gene TRBJ2-2; D gene unclear. The CDR3 runs 14 residues. Germline V gene data show CDR1 as SGDLS and CDR2 as YYNGEE. The V and J ends lost 0 bases and 1 base respectively, with 4 bases between them. DNA of the CDR3: TGTGCCAGCAGCGTAGAGGGGAACACCGGGGAGCTGTTTTTT. Amino acids: CASSVEGNTGELFF.

This clone has only one observation. The rearrangement uses TRBV9 and TRBJ2-3, with a tentative D call TRBD2 (6 bases). V lost 3 bases, J lost 0 bases, and 17 bases lay in between. The CDR3 is 17 residues long. CDR1 is SGDLS and CDR2 is YYNGEE in the germline V gene. CDR3: CASSDDVRGTSTDTQYF. The DNA of the CDR3 is TGTGCCAGCAGCGACGACGTACGGGGGACTAGCACAGATACGCAGTATTTT.

This rearrangement joins TRBV28 to TRBJ1-2; D call uncertain. The V gene lost 6 bases and the J gene lost 8 bases, with 19 bases spanning the gap. This CDR3 region has 14 residues. Germline CDR1 and CDR2: MDHEN and SYDVKM. CDR3 sequence (DNA): TGTGCCAGCAGGTTCGATACGGTTACTAGGGGCTACACCTTC. It specifies CASRFDTVTRGYTF.

This chain connects TRBV7-9 to TRBJ2-7; 9 bases are shared with TRBD2. V shed 7 bases, J shed 7 bases, and the junction held 14 bases outside the gene matches. Germline assignment: CDR1 SEHNR and CDR2 FQNEAQ (reference sequence). The CDR3 contains 15 residues. CDR3 DNA: TGTGCCAGCACCTCCGGGGAGGGCGGGAGGGTAGAGCAGTACTTC. Its translation: CASTSGEGGRVEQYF.

The chain carries TRBV25-1 and TRBJ1-2, with D possibly being TRBD1 (5 bases). Trimming shortened V by 3 bases and J by 8 bases, and 19 bases separated the two germline ends. This CDR3 region has 15 residues. Germline-derived CDR1 and CDR2 are MGHDK and SYGVNS. The CDR3 is CASSDGEGRLEGYTF. The CDR3 nucleotides are TGTGCCAGCAGTGACGGCGAGGGGCGGTTGGAGGGCTACACCTTC.

This chain links TRBV29-1 with TRBJ2-5; maybe TRBD2 (5 bases). This CDR3 is 12 amino acids long. V was pared by 1 base and J by 11 bases, with 14 bases between. Per the germline V gene, CDR1 is SQVTM and CDR2 is ANQGSEA. CDR3 bases: TGCAGCGTTGAAGGCTCGGCGAGGGAGCAGTACTTC. It specifies CSVEGSAREQYF. The entire variable domain, with the rest obtained from reference TRBV29-1 and TRBJ2-5, is as follows: SAVISQKPSRDICQRGTSLTIQCQVDSQVTMMFWYRQQPGQSLTLIATANQGSEATYESGFVIDKFPISRPNLTFSTLTVSNMSPEDSSIYLCSVEGSAREQYFGPGTRLLVL.

This clone appeared once. This chain links TRBV7-8 with TRBJ1-4; no reliable D call. The V and J ends lost 3 bases and 7 bases respectively, with 12 bases between them. From germline, CDR1 is SGHVS and CDR2 FQNEAQ. This CDR3 is built from 14 residues. The CDR3 protein is CASSFRVDGEKLFF. CDR3 DNA sequence: TGTGCCAGCAGCTTTCGAGTTGATGGTGAAAAACTGTTTTTT. Drawing the rest from reference TRBV7-8 and TRBJ1-4, the complete variable domain is GAGVSQSPRYKVAKRGQDVALRCDPISGHVSLFWYQQALGQGPEFLTYFQNEAQLDKSGLPSDRFFAERPEGSVSTLKIQRTQQEDSAVYLCASSFRVDGEKLFFGSGTQLSVL.

The chain recombines TRBV11-2 with TRBJ2-7; 10 positions agree with TRBD1. Per the germline V gene, CDR1 is SGHAT and CDR2 is FQNNGV. V was clipped by 6 bases and J by 5 bases; unmatched bases: 7. The CDR3 is made up of 14 amino acids. The CDR3 nucleotides read TGTGCCAGCAGGCAACCGGGACAGGGGAACGAGCAGTACTTC. Translating it yields CASRQPGQGNEQYF.